This T cell receptor (beta chain) emerged from a study of blood T cells in healthy people across ages (dated by TCRdb to about 2015). General notes on the study: In model experiments, roughly one uniquely barcoded TCR beta cDNA molecule per two T cells was captured by template switching. The study measured age-related changes in TCR beta repertoire diversity using deep sequencing normalized with unique cDNA molecular identifiers. The donors were divided into four age groups: young (average around 16 years), middle-aged (around 37), aged (about 56) and long-lived (nearly 85). To avoid experimental bias, donors of different ages were distributed randomly across sequencing lanes. The study analyzed two additional independent replicas of 1 million unique cDNA reads from the same blood draw for two donors, one aged 18 to 29 and one aged 80 or older. Broader findings and caveats from the paper: Estimates of total diversity based on one million sequenced T cells were regarded as lower bounds and as underestimates. Compared with the aged group, the long-lived group had more naive CD4+ T cells, fewer expanded clones and increased TCR diversity, a pattern suggesting age selection. The percentage of naive T cells measured by flow cytometry correlated strongly with observed TCR beta diversity. Since profiling was done on bulk unsorted PBMCs, naive and antigen-experienced compartments could not be conclusively compared. The CMV infection status of donors was not known, potentially confounding age-related changes in expanded clonotypes. As age increased, observed TCR beta diversity per million T cells dropped in a roughly linear way, and a significant reduction was already evident by age about 40.

The library was generated by 5' RACE. Instrument used: Illumina HiSeq 2500. A second 7 to 11 cycle PCR used a sample-barcoded 5' primer and a J-beta primer mix. A template-switch 5' adaptor carrying 12 random nucleotides introduced a unique molecular identifier onto each TCR beta cDNA molecule. At least 2.5 million CDR3-containing paired-end reads were obtained from each sample. The Mint cDNA synthesis kit, primed by a TRBC-specific oligonucleotide, was used to synthesize first-strand cDNA from all RNA. All cDNA was treated with uracil-DNA glycosylase and then went through a first 18-cycle PCR with the universal primers M1SS and BC2_uni_R. Concerning the study's data processing: For normalization, 1 million high-quality reads were randomly selected from each sample, with every read carrying a distinct molecular identifier. Instead of being binned into consensus sequences, reads with shared molecular identifiers were discarded. MiTCR, with a Q25 quality threshold and the strictest error-elimination algorithm, was used for CDR3 identification, clonotype clustering and error correction. Lower-bound total TCR beta diversity was estimated with a nonparametric unseen species model using Euler transformation. TCRdb handled the public reads itself, with Q25 trimming in fastp and clone calling in MiXCR, and kept productive beta chains. Rows matching on CDR3 protein sequence are summarized as one entry with the most common DNA and genes. The V and J calls and clone size come from TCRdb's table, not from the authors' own analysis. The sample table holds 700,000 to 900,000 distinct CDR3 sequences, of which roughly 53% were seen once. Roughly two fifths of the sample comes from the top ten.

Points on this clonotype: Its antigen is still unknown. Base qualities are not at hand, and no much larger clone is one base apart.

The CDR3 sequence holds 15 residues, the cysteine and phenylalanine included. CDR3 DNA is the only sequence kept; it has 45 bases, read in frame from the first base. The germline V gene provides CDR1 MNHNS and CDR2 SASEGT. Trimming removed 3 bases from V and 9 bases from J, leaving 18 bases between the germline ends. Donors were a few dozen systemically healthy Caucasian individuals from Russia aged roughly 6 to 100 years. Approximately 10 milliliters of peripheral blood were collected from each donor into EDTA-treated Vacutainer tubes. Ficoll-Paque density-gradient centrifugation was used to isolate PBMCs, with at least 7 million per sample. Total RNA, at least 6 micrograms per sample, was extracted from PBMCs with Trizol reagent. For every donor, an aliquot of PBMCs went through flow cytometry to measure the percentages of naive CD45RAhigh/CD27high T cells.

Sequenced material: blood. This clonotype was obtained from an elderly man in good health. Recombination joined TRBV6-1 with TRBJ2-1; the D gene is perhaps TRBD2, from 6 matching bases. The CDR3 reads CASSDTRRANAEQFF. At the DNA level, the sequence is TGTGCCAGCAGTGACACCAGGAGGGCGAACGCTGAGCAGTTCTTC.